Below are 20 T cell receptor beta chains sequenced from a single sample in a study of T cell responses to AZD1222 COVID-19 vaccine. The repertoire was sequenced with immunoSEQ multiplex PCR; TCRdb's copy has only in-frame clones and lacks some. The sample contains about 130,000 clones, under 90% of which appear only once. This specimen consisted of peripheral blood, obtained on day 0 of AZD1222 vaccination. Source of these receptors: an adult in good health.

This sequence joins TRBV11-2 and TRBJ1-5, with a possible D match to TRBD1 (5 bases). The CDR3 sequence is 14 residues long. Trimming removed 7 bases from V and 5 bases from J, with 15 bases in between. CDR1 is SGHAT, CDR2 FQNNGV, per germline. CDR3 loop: CASKANGDHQPQHF. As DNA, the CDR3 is TGTGCCAGCAAGGCCAATGGGGACCATCAGCCCCAGCATTTT. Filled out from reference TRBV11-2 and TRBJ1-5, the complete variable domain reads EAGVAQSPRYKIIEKRQSVAFWCNPISGHATLYWYQQILGQGPKLLIQFQNNGVVDDSQLPKDRFSAERLKGVDSTLKIQPAKLEDSAVYLCASKANGDHQPQHFGDGTRLSIL.

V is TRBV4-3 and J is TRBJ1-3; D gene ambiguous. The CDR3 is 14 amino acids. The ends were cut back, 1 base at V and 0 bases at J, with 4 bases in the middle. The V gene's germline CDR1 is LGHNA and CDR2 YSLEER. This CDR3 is CASSQASSGNTIYF. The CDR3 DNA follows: TGCGCCAGCAGCCAAGCCAGCTCTGGAAACACCATATATTTT.

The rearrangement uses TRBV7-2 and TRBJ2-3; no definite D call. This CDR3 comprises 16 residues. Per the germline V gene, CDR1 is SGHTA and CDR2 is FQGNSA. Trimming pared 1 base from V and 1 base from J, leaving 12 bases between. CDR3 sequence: CASSLGGRKGTDTQYF. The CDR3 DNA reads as TGTGCCAGCAGCTTAGGTGGTAGGAAGGGCACAGATACGCAGTATTTT. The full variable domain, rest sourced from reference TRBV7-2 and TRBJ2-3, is GAGVSQSPSNKVTEKGKDVELRCDPISGHTALYWYRQSLGQGLEFLIYFQGNSAPDKSGLPSDRFSAERTGGSVSTLTIQRTQQEDSAVYLCASSLGGRKGTDTQYFGPGTRLTVL.

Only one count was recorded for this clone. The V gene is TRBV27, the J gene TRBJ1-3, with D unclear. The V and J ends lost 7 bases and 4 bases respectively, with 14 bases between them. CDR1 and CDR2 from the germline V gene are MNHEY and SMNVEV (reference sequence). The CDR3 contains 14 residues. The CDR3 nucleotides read TGTGCCAGCAAAGGGCGCTTAGACGGAAACACCATATATTTT. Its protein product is CASKGRLDGNTIYF.

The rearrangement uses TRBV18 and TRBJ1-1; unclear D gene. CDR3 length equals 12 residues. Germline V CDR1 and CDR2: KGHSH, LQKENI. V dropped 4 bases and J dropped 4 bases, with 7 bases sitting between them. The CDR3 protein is CASSLPRTEAFF. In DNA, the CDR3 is TGTGCCAGCTCACTCCCACGCACTGAAGCTTTCTTT.

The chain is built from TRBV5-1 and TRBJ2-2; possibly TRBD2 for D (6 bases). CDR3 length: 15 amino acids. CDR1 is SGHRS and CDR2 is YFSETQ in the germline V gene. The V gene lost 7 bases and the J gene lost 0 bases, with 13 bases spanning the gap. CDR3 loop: CASRRGDANTGELFF. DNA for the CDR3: TGCGCCAGCCGACGCGGGGACGCGAACACCGGGGAGCTGTTTTTT. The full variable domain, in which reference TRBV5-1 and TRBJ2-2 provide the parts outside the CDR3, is KAGVTQTPRYLIKTRGQQVTLSCSPISGHRSVSWYQQTPGQGLQFLFEYFSETQRNKGNFPGRFSGRQFSNSRSEMNVSTLELGDSALYLCASRRGDANTGELFFGEGSRLTVL.

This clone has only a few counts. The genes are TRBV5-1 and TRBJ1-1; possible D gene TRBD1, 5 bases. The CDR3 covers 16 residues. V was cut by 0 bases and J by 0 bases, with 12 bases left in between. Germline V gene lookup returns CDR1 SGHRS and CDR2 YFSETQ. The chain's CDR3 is CASSLGSRAMNTEAFF. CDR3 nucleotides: TGCGCCAGCAGCTTGGGGTCCAGGGCCATGAACACTGAAGCTTTCTTT.

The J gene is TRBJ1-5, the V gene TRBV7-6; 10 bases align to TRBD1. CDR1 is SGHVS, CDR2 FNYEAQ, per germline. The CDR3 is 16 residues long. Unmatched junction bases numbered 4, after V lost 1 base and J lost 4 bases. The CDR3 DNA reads TGTGCCAGCAGCTTAGGGACAGGGGGTATTAATCAGCCCCAGCATTTT. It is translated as CASSLGTGGINQPQHF.

CDR3 residues: CASRDLITNEKLFF. For the CDR3, the DNA is TGTGCCAGCAGAGACTTGATCACTAATGAAAAACTGTTTTTT. This sequence joins TRBV6-5 and TRBJ1-4; D not certain. CDR1 is MNHEY and CDR2 is SVGAGI in the germline V gene. V was clipped by 6 bases and J by 2 bases, with 10 bases between them. The CDR3 has 14 amino acids.

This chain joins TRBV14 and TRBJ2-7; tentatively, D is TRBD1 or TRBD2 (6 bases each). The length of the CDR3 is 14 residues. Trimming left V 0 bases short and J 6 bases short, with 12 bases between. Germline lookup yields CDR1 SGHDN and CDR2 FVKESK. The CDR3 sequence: CASSQDPGATEQYF. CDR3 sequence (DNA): TGTGCCAGCAGCCAAGATCCGGGGGCGACCGAGCAGTACTTC.

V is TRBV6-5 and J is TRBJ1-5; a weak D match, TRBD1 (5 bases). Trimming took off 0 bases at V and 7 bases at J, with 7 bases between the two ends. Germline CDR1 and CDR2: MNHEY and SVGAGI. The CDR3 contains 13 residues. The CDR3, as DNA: TGTGCCAGCAGTTACTCATGGGGGCAGCCCCAGCATTTT. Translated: CASSYSWGQPQHF.

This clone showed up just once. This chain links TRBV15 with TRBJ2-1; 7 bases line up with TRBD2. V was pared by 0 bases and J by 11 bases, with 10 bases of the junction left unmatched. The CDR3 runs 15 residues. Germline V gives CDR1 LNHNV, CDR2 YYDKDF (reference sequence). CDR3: CATSRDFGRGGQQFF. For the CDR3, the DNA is TGTGCCACCAGCAGAGATTTTGGGAGGGGCGGTCAGCAGTTCTTC.

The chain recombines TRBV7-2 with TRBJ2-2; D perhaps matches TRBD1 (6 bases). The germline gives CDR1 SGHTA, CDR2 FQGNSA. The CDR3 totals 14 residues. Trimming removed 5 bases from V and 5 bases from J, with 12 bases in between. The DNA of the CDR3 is TGTGCCAGCAGCCCCAGGACAGTAACCGGGGAGCTGTTTTTT. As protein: CASSPRTVTGELFF. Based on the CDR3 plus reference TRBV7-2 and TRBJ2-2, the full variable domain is GAGVSQSPSNKVTEKGKDVELRCDPISGHTALYWYRQSLGQGLEFLIYFQGNSAPDKSGLPSDRFSAERTGGSVSTLTIQRTQQEDSAVYLCASSPRTVTGELFFGEGSRLTVL.

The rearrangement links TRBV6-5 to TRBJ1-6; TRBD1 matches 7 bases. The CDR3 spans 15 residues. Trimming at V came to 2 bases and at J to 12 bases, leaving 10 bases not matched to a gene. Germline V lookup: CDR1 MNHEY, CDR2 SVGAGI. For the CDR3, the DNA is TGTGCCAGCAGTTACCGGACAGGATTAATTGAACCCCTCCACTTT. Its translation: CASSYRTGLIEPLHF.

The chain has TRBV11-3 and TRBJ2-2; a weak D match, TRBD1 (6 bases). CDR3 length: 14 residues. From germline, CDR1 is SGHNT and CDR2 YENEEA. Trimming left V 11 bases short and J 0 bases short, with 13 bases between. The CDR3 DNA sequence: TGTGCCTGCGAAAGGACAGCGAACACCGGGGAGCTGTTTTTT. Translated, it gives CACERTANTGELFF. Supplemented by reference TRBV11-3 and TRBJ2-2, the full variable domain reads EAGVVQSPRYKIIEKKQPVAFWCNPISGHNTLYWYLQNLGQGPELLIRYENEEAVDDSQLPKDRFSAERLKGVDSTLKIQPAELGDSAVYLCACERTANTGELFFGEGSRLTVL.

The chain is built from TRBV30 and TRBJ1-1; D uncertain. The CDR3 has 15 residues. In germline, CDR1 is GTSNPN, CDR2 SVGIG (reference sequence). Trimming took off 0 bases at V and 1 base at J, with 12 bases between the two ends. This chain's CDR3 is CAWSVVWTENTEAFF. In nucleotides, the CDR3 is TGTGCCTGGAGTGTAGTATGGACGGAGAACACTGAAGCTTTCTTT.

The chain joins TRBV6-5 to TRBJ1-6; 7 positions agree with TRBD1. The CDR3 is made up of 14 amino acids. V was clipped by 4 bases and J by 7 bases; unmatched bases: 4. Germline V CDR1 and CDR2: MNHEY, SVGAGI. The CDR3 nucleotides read TGTGCCAGCAGTTCCCCGACAGGGAATTCACCCCTCCACTTT. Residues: CASSSPTGNSPLHF.

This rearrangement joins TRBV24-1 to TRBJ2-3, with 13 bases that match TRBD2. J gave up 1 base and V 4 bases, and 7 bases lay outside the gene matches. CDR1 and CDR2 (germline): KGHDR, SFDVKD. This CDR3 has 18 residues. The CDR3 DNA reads TGTGCCACCAGTGACCGCACCGGGACTAGCGGGGGCACAGATACGCAGTATTTT. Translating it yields CATSDRTGTSGGTDTQYF.

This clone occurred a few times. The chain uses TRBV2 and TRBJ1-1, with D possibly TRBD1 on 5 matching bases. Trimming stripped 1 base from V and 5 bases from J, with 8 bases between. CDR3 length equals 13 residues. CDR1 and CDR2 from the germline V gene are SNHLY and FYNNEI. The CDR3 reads CASSEGGRTEAFF. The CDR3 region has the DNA TGTGCCAGCAGTGAAGGGGGGAGAACTGAAGCTTTCTTT.

The CDR3 loop is CASSQDRWNTEAFF. Here the CDR3 DNA reads TGCGCCAGCAGCCAAGATAGATGGAACACTGAAGCTTTCTTT. This sequence joins TRBV4-1 and TRBJ1-1, with D uncertain. Trimming pared 0 bases from V and 1 base from J, leaving 6 bases between. This CDR3 is 14 amino acids long. From germline, CDR1 is MGHRA and CDR2 YSYEKL.